Below, 18 T cell receptor beta chains from the same sample are listed, as sequenced in a study of metastatic and nonmetastatic thyroid tumors. All patients were untreated before thyroid surgery. TCRdb re-clonotyped the PCR reads through MiXCR. The table records over 30,000 clones, 20% to 25% of them present only once. The sample comprised tumor tissue. The receptors stem from a male donor with papillary thyroid cancer or a benign thyroid nodule (not recorded which). Some clones in this sample may be carry-over from other donors' samples.

This clone was counted at least ten times. This CDR3 is also generated by other DNA sequences in the sample. The V and J genes are TRBV20-1 and TRBJ2-1; D gene uncertain. The CDR3 spans 14 residues. V was pared by 2 bases and J by 4 bases, with 12 bases between. Germline values: CDR1 DFQATT, CDR2 SNEGSKA (reference sequence). The CDR3 sequence is CSARSPDSYNEQFF. The DNA of the CDR3 is TGCAGTGCTAGATCCCCAGACTCGTACAATGAGCAGTTCTTC.

V usage is TRBV11-2 and J usage is TRBJ2-7; D gene ambiguous. Germline CDR1 SGHAT, CDR2 FQNNGV. This CDR3 is 17 amino acids long. The V and J ends lost 0 bases and 0 bases respectively, with 15 bases between them. The CDR3 region has the DNA TGTGCCAGCAGCTTAGATCGTTCTGGCAGCAGCTCCTACGAGCAGTACTTC. Its protein is CASSLDRSGSSSYEQYF.

This clone was seen at least ten times. The chain links TRBV11-2 to TRBJ2-3; D gene uncertain. Germline lookup yields CDR1 SGHAT and CDR2 FQNNGV. Deletions cut 1 base from V and 2 bases from J, with 7 bases between. The CDR3 is 14 amino acids. CDR3 amino acids: CASSLARVTDTQYF. The CDR3, as DNA: TGTGCCAGCAGCTTAGCTAGGGTCACAGATACGCAGTATTTT.

This clone turned up a few times. The germline gene is not matched at one end of the junction; a read error may be the cause. V gene TRBV6-5 combines with J gene TRBJ2-7, with D perhaps TRBD1 (6 bases). Per the germline V gene, CDR1 is MNHEY and CDR2 is SVGAGI. This CDR3 contains 13 residues. The CDR3 bases are TGTGCCAGCATTTACTCCCAGGGGACCGAGCAGTACTTT. This gives the protein CASIYSQGTEQYF.

This clone is medium-sized. The genes are TRBV6-2 or TRBV6-3 and TRBJ2-7; 7 nucleotides line up with TRBD1. Per the germline V gene, CDR1 is MNHEY and CDR2 is SVGEGT. This CDR3 comprises 16 residues. J was trimmed by 2 bases and V by 10 bases; bases with no gene match: 17. CDR3 in amino acids: CATKQSPGTDTYEQYF. The CDR3 bases are TGTGCCACCAAGCAGAGCCCCGGGACAGATACCTACGAGCAGTACTTC.

The table lists this clone with many counts. One base away lies a much larger clone, so this may be a sequencing read error. CDR3 DNA: TGTACCAGCAGCTCCCGGGGGACAGGGGATGGCGAAAAACTGTTTTTT. Translating it yields CTSSSRGTGDGEKLFF. The V call is TRBV5-8, the J call TRBJ1-4; 10 bases are shared with TRBD1. This CDR3 spans 16 amino acids. Germline V gives CDR1 SGHTS, CDR2 YDEGEE.

This clone showed up many times. The chain links TRBV7-4 to TRBJ2-7; 8 positions agree with TRBD1. The V and J ends lost 5 bases and 3 bases, in that order; junction bases with no gene match: 6. This CDR3 has 14 amino acids. CDR1 is SGHVT, CDR2 SQSDAQ, per germline. In DNA form, the CDR3 reads TGTGCCAGCAGCCAACTTGGACAGGGCTACGAGCAGTACTTC. Amino acids: CASSQLGQGYEQYF. The whole variable domain, filled in from reference TRBV7-4 and TRBJ2-7, reads GAGVSQSPRYKVAKRGRDVALRCDSISGHVTLYWYRQTLGQGSEVLTYSQSDAQRDKSGRPSGRFSAERPERSVSTLKIQRTEQGDSAVYLCASSQLGQGYEQYFGPGTRLTVT.

By share, this clone ranks as medium-sized. The genes are TRBV19 and TRBJ2-1; the D is unclear. This CDR3 comprises 13 residues. The V and J ends lost 7 bases and 4 bases respectively, with 11 bases between them. Looked up from germline, CDR1 is LNHDA and CDR2 is SQIVND (reference sequence). The DNA for the CDR3 is TGTGCCAGTACGTACAGCCTATACAATGAGCAGTTCTTC. This sequence encodes CASTYSLYNEQFF.

This clone showed up many times. The genes are TRBV4-1 and TRBJ1-1; D gene uncertain. Germline V CDR1 and CDR2: MGHRA, YSYEKL. Trimming took 2 bases from V and 5 from J, leaving 18 bases between them. This CDR3 contains 16 residues. CDR3 nucleotide sequence: TGCGCCAGCAGCCAAAGTGCCAGCTATATTGGGACTGAAGCTTTCTTT. The encoded protein is CASSQSASYIGTEAFF.

This clone was picked up many times. This chain connects TRBV20-1 to TRBJ1-2; no reliable D call. Germline V CDR1 and CDR2: DFQATT, SNEGSKA (reference sequence). Trimming took 0 bases from V and 5 from J, leaving 13 bases between them. This CDR3 has 14 amino acids. CDR3 in DNA: TGCAGTGCTAGAGATAAGGCAGTTTTGTATGGCTACACCTTC. As protein: CSARDKAVLYGYTF.

This clone showed up many times. The J gene is TRBJ1-5, the V gene TRBV11-3; 8 bases are shared with TRBD1. The CDR3 is 18 amino acids. The V gene's germline CDR1 is SGHNT and CDR2 YENEEA. Trimming cost V 1 base and J 1 base; bases outside gene matches: 9. The CDR3 reads CASSLGGTGEVSNQPQHF. In DNA, the CDR3 is TGTGCCAGCAGCTTAGGGGGGACAGGTGAGGTGAGCAATCAGCCCCAGCATTTT.

The rearrangement links TRBV20-1 to TRBJ1-1, with D hard to call. The CDR3 is 13 amino acids. The V end was cut by 8 bases, the J end by 2 bases, with 15 bases between. CDR1 is DFQATT and CDR2 is SNEGSKA in the germline V gene (reference sequence). CDR3 DNA sequence: TGCAGTTCTGGTGGACGGTTTAACACTGAAGCTTTCTTT. Its translation is CSSGGRFNTEAFF.

This clone was observed at least ten times. This chain uses TRBV20-1 with TRBJ2-2; 12 bases line up with TRBD1. The CDR3 runs to 15 residues. CDR1 is DFQATT and CDR2 is SNEGSKA in the germline V gene (reference sequence). Unmatched junction bases numbered 6, after V lost 5 bases and J lost 5 bases. CDR3 sequence: CSAGRDRGPTGELFF. The CDR3 DNA sequence: TGCAGTGCTGGCCGGGACAGGGGGCCGACCGGGGAGCTGTTTTTT.

V is TRBV12-3 or TRBV12-4 and J is TRBJ2-7; D might be TRBD1 (5 bases). The V end lost 6 bases, the J end lost 2 bases, and 17 bases lay between the germline ends. The length of the CDR3 is 15 residues. CDR3 sequence reads: CASSPPKGWPYEQYF. CDR3 nucleotide sequence: TGTGCCAGCAGCCCCCCAAAGGGGTGGCCCTACGAGCAGTACTTC.

The CDR3 protein is CASSYELQFRTGQSQPQHF. CDR3 DNA sequence: TGTGCCAGCAGTTACGAGTTACAGTTTAGGACAGGACAGTCTCAGCCCCAGCATTTT. This chain connects TRBV6-2 or TRBV6-3 to TRBJ1-5; 7 bases line up with TRBD1. Germline lookup yields CDR1 MNHEY and CDR2 SVGEGT. The CDR3 runs 19 residues. Unmatched junction bases numbered 19, after V lost 2 bases and J lost 6 bases.

By sample share, this clone is medium-sized. The V and J genes are TRBV7-8 and TRBJ2-7; D remains unclear. The germline V and J ends were trimmed by 5 bases and 1 base, with 12 bases remaining between them. The germline V gene encodes CDR1 SGHVS and CDR2 FQNEAQ. The length of the CDR3 is 14 residues. The CDR3 DNA sequence: TGTGCCAGCAGCGACGCCGCCAGATCCTACGAGCAGTACTTC. This codes for CASSDAARSYEQYF.

This chain connects TRBV27 to TRBJ2-7; D may be TRBD1 or TRBD2 (5 bases each). Germline V CDR1 and CDR2: MNHEY, SMNVEV (reference sequence). Deletions cut 6 bases from V and 8 bases from J, with 23 bases between. The CDR3 runs 15 residues. The CDR3 DNA reads TGTGCCAGCAGAATCGGGCTATCGGGACCTTACAAGCAGTACTTC. Protein product: CASRIGLSGPYKQYF.

This clone came up many times. This chain joins TRBV4-2 and TRBJ1-2; 7 bases match TRBD1. Germline V gives CDR1 LGHNA, CDR2 YNFKEQ. This CDR3 comprises 13 residues. V dropped 5 bases and J dropped 8; count of bases not matched to a gene: 8. CDR3 in amino acids: CASSKGQPSGYTF. CDR3 DNA sequence: TGTGCCAGCAGCAAGGGACAGCCTAGCGGCTACACCTTC.